This T cell receptor (beta chain) was documented in a study of vaccination and CD4 T cells after COVID-19. TCRdb re-derived calls from the PCR reads in MiXCR, one entry per CDR3 protein. The sample includes 25,000 to 30,000 distinct CDR3 sequences, approximately 53% of them seen just once. Noted time point: late sampling 161 to 241 days after vaccination in three convalescent patients. This TCR came from a human donor who had recovered from COVID-19. The sample was CD4+ T cells from blood, taken about 7 months after SARS-CoV-2 vaccination.

The CDR3 DNA is TGTGCCAGCAGCCAGGACTCCAATTCACCCCTCCACTTT. Residues: CASSQDSNSPLHF. The V and J genes are TRBV12-3 or TRBV12-4 and TRBJ1-6; D is unclear. The V end was cut by 6 bases, the J end by 7 bases, with 10 bases between. This CDR3 region has 13 residues.